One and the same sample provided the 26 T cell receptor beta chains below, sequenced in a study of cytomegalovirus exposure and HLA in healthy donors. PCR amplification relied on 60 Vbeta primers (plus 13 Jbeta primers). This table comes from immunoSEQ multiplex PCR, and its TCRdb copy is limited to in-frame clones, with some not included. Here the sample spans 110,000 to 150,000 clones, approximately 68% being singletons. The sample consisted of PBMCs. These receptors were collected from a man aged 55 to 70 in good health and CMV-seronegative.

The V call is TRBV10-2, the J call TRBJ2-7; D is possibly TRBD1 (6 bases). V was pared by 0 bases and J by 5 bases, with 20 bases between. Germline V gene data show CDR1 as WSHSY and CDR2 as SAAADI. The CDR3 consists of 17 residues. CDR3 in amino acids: CASSESGWSGEIHEQYF. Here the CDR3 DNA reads TGCGCCAGCAGTGAGTCTGGATGGTCAGGGGAGATACACGAGCAGTACTTC.

The CDR3 reads CASSPGTPDVHEQYF. In nucleotides, the CDR3 is TGTGCCAGCAGCCCCGGGACTCCGGACGTCCACGAGCAGTACTTC. This chain joins TRBV6-4 and TRBJ2-7; D possibly corresponds to TRBD2 (6 bases). This CDR3 contains 15 residues. Trimming pared 6 bases from V and 5 bases from J, leaving 20 bases between. Germline assignment: CDR1 MRHNA and CDR2 SNTAGT.

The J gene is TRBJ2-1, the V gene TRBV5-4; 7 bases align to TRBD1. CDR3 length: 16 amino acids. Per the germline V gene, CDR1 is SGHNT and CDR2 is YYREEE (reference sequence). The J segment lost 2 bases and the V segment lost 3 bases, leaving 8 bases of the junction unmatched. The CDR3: CASSSRQGGAYNEQFF. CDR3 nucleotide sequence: TGTGCCAGCAGCTCGCGACAGGGTGGTGCCTACAATGAGCAGTTCTTC.

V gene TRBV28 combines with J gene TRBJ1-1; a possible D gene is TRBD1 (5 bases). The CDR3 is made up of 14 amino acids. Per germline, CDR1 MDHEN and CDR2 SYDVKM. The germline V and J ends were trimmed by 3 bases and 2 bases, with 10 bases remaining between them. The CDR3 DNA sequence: TGTGCCAGCAGTTTTCGTGGGGCAAACACTGAAGCTTTCTTT. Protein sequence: CASSFRGANTEAFF.

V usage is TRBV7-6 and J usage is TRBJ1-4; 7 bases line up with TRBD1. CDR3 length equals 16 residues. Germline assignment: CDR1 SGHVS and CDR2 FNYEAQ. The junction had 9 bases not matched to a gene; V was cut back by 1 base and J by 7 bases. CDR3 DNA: TGTGCCAGCAGCTTAGTTCTAGGGGGCGCGGGTGAAAAACTGTTTTTT. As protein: CASSLVLGGAGEKLFF.

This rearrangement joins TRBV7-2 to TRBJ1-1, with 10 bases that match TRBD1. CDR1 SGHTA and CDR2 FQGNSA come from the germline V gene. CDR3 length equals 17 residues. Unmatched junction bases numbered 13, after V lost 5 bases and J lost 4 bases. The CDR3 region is CASSGRDRGVWGTEAFF. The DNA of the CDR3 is TGTGCCAGCAGCGGCCGGGACAGGGGAGTGTGGGGCACTGAAGCTTTCTTT.

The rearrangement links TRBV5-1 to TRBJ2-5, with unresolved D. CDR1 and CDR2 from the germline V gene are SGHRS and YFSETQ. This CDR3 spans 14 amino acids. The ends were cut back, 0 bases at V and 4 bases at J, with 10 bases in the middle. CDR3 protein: CASSLERGLETQYF. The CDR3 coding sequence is TGCGCCAGCAGCTTGGAAAGAGGCTTAGAGACCCAGTACTTC.

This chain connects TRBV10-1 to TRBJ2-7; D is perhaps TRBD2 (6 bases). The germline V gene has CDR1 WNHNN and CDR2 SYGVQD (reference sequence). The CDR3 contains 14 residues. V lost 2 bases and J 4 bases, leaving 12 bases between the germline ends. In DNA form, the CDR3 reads TGCGCCAGCAGTGAGGGGGCAGGGAGGTACGAGCAGTACTTC. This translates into CASSEGAGRYEQYF.

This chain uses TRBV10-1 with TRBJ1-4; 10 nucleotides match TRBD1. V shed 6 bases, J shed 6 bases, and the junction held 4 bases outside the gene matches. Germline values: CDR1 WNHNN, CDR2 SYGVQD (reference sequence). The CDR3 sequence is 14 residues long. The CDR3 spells CASSAGTGDEKLFF. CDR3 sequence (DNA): TGCGCCAGCAGCGCGGGGACAGGGGATGAAAAACTGTTTTTT.

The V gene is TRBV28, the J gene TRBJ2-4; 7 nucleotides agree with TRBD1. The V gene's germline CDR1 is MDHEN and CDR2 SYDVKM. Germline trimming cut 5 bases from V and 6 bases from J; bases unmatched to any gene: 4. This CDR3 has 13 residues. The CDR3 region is CASSDRTGNIQYF. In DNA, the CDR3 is TGTGCCAGCAGTGACCGGACAGGAAACATTCAGTACTTC.

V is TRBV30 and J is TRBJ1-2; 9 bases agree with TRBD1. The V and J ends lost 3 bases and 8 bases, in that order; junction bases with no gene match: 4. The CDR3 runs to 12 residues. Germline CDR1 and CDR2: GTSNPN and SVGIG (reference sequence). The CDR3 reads CAWRDRGWGYTF. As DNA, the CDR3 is TGTGCCTGGAGGGACAGGGGTTGGGGCTACACCTTC.

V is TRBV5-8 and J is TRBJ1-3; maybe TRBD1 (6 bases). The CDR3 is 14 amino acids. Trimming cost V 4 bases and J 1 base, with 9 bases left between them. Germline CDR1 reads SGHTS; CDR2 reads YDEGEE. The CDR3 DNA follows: TGTGCCAGCAGCCCGGACAGATCTGGAAACACCATATATTTT. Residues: CASSPDRSGNTIYF.

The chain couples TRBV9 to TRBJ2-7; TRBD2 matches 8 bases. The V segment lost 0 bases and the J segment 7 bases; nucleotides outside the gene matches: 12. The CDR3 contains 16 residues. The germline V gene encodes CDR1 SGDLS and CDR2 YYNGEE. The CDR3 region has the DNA TGTGCCAGCAGCGTAGGGTCCAGCGGGGGAATAACGGAGCAGTACTTC. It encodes CASSVGSSGGITEQYF.

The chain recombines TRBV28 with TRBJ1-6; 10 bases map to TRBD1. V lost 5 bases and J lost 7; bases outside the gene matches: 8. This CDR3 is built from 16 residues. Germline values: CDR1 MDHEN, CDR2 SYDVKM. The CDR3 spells CASSRTTGGANSPLHF. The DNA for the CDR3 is TGTGCCAGCAGTCGAACGACAGGGGGCGCGAATTCACCCCTCCACTTT.

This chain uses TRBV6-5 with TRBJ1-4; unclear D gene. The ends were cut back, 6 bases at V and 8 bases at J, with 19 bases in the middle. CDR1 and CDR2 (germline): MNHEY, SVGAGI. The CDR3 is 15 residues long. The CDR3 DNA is TGTGCCAGCAGGCCTATGAGCGGGGTTCGAGAAAAACTGTTTTTT. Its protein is CASRPMSGVREKLFF.

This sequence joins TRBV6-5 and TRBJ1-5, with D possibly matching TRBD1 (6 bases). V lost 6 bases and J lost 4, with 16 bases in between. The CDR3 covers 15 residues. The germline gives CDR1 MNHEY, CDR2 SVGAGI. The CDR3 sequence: CASRASGTPNQPQHF. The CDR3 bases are TGTGCCAGCAGAGCCTCCGGGACACCAAATCAGCCCCAGCATTTT.

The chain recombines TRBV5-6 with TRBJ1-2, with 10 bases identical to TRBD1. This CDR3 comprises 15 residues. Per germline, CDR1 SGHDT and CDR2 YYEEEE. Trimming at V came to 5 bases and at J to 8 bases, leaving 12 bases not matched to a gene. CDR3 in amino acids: CASRVRDRGSWGYTF. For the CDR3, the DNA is TGTGCCAGCAGGGTCCGGGACAGGGGCTCTTGGGGCTACACCTTC.

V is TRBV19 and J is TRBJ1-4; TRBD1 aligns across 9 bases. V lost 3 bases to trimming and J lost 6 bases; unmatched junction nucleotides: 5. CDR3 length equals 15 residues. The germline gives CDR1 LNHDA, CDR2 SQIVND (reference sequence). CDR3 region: CASSIRDRDDEKLFF. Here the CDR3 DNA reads TGTGCCAGTAGTATCCGGGACAGGGACGATGAAAAACTGTTTTTT.

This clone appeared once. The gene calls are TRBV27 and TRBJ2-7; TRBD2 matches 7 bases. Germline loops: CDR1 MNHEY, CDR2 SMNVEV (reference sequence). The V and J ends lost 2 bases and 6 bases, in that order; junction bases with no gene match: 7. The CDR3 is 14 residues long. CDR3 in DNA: TGTGCCAGCAGTTTAAGCGGGGTCTTACTCGAGCAGTACTTC. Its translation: CASSLSGVLLEQYF.

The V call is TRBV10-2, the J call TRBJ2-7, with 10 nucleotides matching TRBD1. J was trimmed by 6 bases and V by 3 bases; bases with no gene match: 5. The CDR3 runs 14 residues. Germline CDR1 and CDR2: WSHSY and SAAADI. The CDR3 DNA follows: TGCGCCAGCAGTGACCGACAGGGGGCCTTCGAGCAGTACTTC. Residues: CASSDRQGAFEQYF.

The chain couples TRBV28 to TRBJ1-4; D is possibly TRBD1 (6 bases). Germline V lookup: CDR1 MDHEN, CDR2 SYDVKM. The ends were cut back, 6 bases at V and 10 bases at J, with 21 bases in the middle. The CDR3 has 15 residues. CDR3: CASSPPTGTLGKLFF. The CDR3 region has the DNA TGTGCCAGCAGCCCCCCGACAGGCACTCTGGGAAAACTGTTTTTT. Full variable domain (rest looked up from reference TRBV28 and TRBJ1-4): DVKVTQSSRYLVKRTGEKVFLECVQDMDHENMFWYRQDPGLGLRLIYFSYDVKMKEKGDIPEGYSVSREKKERFSLILESASTNQTSMYLCASSPPTGTLGKLFFGSGTQLSVL.

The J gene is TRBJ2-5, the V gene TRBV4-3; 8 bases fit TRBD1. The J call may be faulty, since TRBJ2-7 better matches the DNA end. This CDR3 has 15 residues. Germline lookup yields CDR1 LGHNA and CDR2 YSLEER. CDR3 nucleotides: TGCGCCAGCAGCCCCAGAACAGGGGGTTCCTACGAGCAGTACTTC. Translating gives CASSPRTGGSYEQYF.

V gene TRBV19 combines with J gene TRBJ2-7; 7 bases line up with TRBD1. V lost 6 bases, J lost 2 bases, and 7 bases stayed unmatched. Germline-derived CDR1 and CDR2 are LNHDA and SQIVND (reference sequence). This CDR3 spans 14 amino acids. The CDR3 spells CASRSRDRTYEQYF. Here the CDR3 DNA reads TGTGCCAGTAGGTCCCGGGACAGAACCTACGAGCAGTACTTC.

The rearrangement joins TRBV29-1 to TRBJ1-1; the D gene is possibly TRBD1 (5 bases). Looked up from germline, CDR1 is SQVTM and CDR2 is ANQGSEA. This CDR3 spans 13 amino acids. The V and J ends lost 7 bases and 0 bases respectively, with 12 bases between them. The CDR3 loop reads CSGGGAVNTEAFF. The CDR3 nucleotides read TGCAGCGGCGGGGGAGCGGTGAACACTGAAGCTTTCTTT.

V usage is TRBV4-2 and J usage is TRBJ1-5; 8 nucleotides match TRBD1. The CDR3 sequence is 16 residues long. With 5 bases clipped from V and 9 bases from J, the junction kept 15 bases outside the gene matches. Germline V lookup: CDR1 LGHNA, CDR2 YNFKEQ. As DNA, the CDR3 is TGTGCCAGCAGCTTGAGGGACAGGAGCCTTTTGGCGCCCCAGCATTTT. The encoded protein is CASSLRDRSLLAPQHF.

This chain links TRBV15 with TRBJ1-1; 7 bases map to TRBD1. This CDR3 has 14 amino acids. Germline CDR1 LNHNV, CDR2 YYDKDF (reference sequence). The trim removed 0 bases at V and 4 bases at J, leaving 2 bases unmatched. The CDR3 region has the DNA TGTGCCACCAGCAGAGATAACAGGGGCACTGAAGCTTTCTTT. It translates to CATSRDNRGTEAFF.